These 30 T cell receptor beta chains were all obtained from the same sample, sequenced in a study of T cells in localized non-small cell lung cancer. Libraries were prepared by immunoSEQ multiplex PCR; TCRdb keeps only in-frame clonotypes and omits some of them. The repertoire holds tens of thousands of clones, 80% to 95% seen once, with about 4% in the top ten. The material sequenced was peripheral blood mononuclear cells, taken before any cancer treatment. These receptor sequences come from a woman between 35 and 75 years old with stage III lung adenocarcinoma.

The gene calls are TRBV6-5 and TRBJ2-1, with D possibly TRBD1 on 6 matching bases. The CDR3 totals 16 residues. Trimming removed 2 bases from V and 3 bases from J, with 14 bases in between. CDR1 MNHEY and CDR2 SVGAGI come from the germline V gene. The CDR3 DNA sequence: TGTGCCAGCAGTTACACCGCAGGGGATCTCTACAATGAGCAGTTCTTC. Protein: CASSYTAGDLYNEQFF.

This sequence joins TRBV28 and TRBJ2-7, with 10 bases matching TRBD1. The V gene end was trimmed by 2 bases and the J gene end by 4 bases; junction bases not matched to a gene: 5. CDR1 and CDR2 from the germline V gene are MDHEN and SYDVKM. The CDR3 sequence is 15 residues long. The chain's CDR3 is CASSLRWTGGYEQYF. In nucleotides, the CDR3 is TGTGCCAGCAGTTTACGATGGACAGGGGGATACGAGCAGTACTTC.

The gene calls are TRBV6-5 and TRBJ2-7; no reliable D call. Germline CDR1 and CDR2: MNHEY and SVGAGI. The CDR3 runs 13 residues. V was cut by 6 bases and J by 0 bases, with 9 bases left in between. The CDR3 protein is CASRLQSSYEQYF. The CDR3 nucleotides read TGTGCCAGCAGGTTACAGAGCTCCTACGAGCAGTACTTC.

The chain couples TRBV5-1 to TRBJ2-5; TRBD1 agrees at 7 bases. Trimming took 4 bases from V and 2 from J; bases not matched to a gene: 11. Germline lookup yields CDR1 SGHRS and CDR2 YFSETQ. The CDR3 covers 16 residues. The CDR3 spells CASSTTGTEKQETQYF. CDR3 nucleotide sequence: TGCGCCAGCAGCACTACCGGGACAGAGAAGCAAGAGACCCAGTACTTC.

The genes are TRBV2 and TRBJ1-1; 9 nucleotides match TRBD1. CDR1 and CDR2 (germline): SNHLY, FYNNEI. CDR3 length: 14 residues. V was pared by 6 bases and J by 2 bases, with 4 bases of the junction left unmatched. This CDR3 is CASRRDRVNTEAFF. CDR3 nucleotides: TGTGCCAGCAGGAGGGACAGGGTAAACACTGAAGCTTTCTTT.

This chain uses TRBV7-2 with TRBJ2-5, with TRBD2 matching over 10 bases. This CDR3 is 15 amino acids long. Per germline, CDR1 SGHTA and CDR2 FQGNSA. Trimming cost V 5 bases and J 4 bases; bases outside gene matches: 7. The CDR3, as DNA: TGTGCCAGCAGCCTGACTAGCGGGCCCGGAGAGACCCAGTACTTC. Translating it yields CASSLTSGPGETQYF. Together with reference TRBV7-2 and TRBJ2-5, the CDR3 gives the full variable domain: GAGVSQSPSNKVTEKGKDVELRCDPISGHTALYWYRQSLGQGLEFLIYFQGNSAPDKSGLPSDRFSAERTGGSVSTLTIQRTQQEDSAVYLCASSLTSGPGETQYFGPGTRLLVL.

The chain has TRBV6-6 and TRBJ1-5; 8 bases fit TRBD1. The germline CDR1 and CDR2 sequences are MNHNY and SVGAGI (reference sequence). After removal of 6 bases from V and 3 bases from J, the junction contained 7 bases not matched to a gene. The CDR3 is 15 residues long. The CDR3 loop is CASSFTGGDNQPQHF. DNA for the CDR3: TGTGCCAGCAGCTTCACAGGGGGGGACAATCAGCCCCAGCATTTT.

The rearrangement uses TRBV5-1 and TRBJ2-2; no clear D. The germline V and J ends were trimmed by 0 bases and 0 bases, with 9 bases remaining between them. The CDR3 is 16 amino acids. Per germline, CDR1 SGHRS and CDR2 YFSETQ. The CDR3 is CASSLARASNTGELFF. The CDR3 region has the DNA TGCGCCAGCAGCTTGGCGCGAGCATCGAACACCGGGGAGCTGTTTTTT.

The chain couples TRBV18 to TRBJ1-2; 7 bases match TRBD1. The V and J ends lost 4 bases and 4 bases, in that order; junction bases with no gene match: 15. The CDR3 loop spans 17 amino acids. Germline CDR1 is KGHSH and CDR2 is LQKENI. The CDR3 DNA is TGTGCCAGCTCACGAAACTTACTGCAGGGGGACGTCTATGGCTACACCTTC. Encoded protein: CASSRNLLQGDVYGYTF.

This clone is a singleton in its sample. CDR3 sequence reads: CARTASGELFF. The CDR3 nucleotides are TGTGCCAGGACAGCCTCCGGGGAGCTGTTTTTT. This rearrangement joins TRBV6-9 to TRBJ2-2, with D possibly TRBD1 on 5 matching bases. The CDR3 runs to 11 residues. Germline values: CDR1 MNHGY, CDR2 SVAAGI. Trimming took off 9 bases at V and 6 bases at J, with 8 bases between the two ends.

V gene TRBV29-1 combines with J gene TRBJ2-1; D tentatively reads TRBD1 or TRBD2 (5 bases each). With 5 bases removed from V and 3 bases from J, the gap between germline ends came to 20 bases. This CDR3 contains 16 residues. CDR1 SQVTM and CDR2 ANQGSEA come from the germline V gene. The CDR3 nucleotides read TGCAGCGTTACGCTGGGGTCGGGGCCCCGCTACAATGAGCAGTTCTTC. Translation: CSVTLGSGPRYNEQFF.

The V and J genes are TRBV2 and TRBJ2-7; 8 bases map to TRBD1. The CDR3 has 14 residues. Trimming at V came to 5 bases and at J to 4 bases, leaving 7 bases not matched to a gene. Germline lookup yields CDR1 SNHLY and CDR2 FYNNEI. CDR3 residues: CASSRQGFLYEQYF. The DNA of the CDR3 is TGTGCCAGCAGTAGACAGGGGTTTTTGTACGAGCAGTACTTC.

CDR3 residues: CASSPGVGGYTF. Written as DNA, the CDR3 is TGTGCCAGCAGTCCCGGGGTGGGGGGCTACACCTTC. J is TRBJ1-2 and V is TRBV6-5; no reliable D call. The CDR3 sequence is 12 residues long. Trimming left V 5 bases short and J 8 bases short, with 12 bases between. Germline V CDR1 and CDR2: MNHEY, SVGAGI.

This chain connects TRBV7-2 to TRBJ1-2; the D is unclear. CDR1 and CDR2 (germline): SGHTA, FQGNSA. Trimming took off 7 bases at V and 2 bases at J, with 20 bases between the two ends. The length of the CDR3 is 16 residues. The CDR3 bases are TGTGCCAGCACCCCCCCGGGCCACGGACCGAACTATGGCTACACCTTC. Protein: CASTPPGHGPNYGYTF.

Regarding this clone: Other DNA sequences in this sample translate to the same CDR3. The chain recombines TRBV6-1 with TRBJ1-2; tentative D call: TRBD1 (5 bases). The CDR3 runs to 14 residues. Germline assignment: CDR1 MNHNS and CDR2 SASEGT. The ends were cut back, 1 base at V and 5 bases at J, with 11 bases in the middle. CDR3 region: CASSEGGTLYGYTF. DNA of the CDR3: TGTGCCAGCAGTGAAGGGGGGACTCTATATGGCTACACCTTC.

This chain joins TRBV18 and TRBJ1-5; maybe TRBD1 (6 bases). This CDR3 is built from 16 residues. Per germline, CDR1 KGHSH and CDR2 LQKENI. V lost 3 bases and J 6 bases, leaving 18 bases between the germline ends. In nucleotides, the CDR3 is TGTGCCAGCTCACCGCTCGGGGGCCCCATCGGTCAGCCCCAGCATTTT. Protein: CASSPLGGPIGQPQHF.

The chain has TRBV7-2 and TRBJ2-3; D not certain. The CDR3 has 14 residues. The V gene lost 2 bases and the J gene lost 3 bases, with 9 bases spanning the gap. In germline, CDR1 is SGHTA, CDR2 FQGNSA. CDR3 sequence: CASSLHLATDTQYF. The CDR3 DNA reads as TGTGCCAGCAGCTTACATCTGGCGACAGATACGCAGTATTTT. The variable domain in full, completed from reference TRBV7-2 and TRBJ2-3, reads GAGVSQSPSNKVTEKGKDVELRCDPISGHTALYWYRQSLGQGLEFLIYFQGNSAPDKSGLPSDRFSAERTGGSVSTLTIQRTQQEDSAVYLCASSLHLATDTQYFGPGTRLTVL.

The CDR3 region has the DNA TGTGCCAGCAGCGACGAGCTAGCGGGGGACAATGAGCAGTTCTTC. Translated: CASSDELAGDNEQFF. The genes are TRBV7-3 and TRBJ2-1; 10 bases fit TRBD2. The CDR3 is 15 amino acids. The germline V gene has CDR1 SGHTA and CDR2 FQGTGA. The V segment lost 5 bases and the J segment 5 bases; nucleotides outside the gene matches: 6.

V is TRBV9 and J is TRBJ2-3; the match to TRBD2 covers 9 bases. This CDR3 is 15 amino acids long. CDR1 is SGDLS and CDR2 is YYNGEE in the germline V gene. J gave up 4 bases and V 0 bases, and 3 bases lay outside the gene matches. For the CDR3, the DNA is TGTGCCAGCAGCGTAGATGCGGGAGGGCCAGATACGCAGTATTTT. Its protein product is CASSVDAGGPDTQYF.

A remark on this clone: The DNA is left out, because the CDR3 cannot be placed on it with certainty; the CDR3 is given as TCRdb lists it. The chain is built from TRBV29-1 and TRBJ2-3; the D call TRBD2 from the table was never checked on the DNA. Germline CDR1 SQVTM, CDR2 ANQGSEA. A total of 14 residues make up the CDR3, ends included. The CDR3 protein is CSVGPGLGGYTQYF.

The CDR3 loop is CASSVATVQGGTGELFF. In DNA form, the CDR3 reads TGTGCCAGCAGCGTAGCTACGGTTCAGGGGGGCACCGGGGAGCTGTTTTTT. V usage is TRBV9 and J usage is TRBJ2-2; tentatively, D is TRBD1 (7 bases). Germline-derived CDR1 and CDR2 are SGDLS and YYNGEE. The CDR3 consists of 17 residues. The ends were cut back, 0 bases at V and 4 bases at J, with 16 bases in the middle.

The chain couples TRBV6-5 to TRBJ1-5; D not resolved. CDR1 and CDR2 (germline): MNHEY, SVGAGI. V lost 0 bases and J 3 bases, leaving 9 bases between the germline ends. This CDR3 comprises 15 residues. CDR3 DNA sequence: TGTGCCAGCAGTTACTCGCAACGGAACAATCAGCCCCAGCATTTT. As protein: CASSYSQRNNQPQHF.

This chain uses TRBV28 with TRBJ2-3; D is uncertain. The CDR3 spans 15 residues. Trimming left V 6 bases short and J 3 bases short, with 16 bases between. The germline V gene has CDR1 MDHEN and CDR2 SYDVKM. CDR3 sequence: CASSSPPELTDTQYF. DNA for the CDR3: TGTGCCAGCAGCTCCCCTCCAGAATTAACAGATACGCAGTATTTT.

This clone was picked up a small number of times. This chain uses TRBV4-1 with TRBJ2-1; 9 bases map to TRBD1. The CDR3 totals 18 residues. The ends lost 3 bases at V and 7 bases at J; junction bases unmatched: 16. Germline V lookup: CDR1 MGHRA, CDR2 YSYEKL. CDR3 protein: CASSQHGGDREKRNEQFF. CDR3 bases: TGCGCCAGCAGCCAGCACGGAGGGGACAGGGAAAAGCGAAATGAGCAGTTCTTC.

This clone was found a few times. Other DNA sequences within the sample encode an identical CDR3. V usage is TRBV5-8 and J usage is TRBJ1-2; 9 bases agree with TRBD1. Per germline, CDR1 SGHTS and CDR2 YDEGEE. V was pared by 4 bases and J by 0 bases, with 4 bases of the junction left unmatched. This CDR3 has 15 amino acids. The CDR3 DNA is TGTGCCAGCAGCCCAGACAGGGGGGCTAACTATGGCTACACCTTC. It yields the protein CASSPDRGANYGYTF.

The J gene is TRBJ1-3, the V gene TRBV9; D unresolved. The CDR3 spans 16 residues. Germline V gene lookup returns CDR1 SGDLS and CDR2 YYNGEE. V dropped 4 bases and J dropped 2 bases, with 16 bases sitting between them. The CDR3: CASSSQVGRAGNTIYF. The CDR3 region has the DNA TGTGCCAGCAGCTCACAAGTGGGGAGGGCTGGAAACACCATATATTTT.

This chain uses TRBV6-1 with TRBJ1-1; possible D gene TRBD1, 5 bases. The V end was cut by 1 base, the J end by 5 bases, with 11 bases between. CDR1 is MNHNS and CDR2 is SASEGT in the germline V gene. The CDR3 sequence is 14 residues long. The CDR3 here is CASSEGGGVTEAFF. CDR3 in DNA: TGTGCCAGCAGTGAAGGGGGGGGAGTAACTGAAGCTTTCTTT.

The CDR3 nucleotides read TGTGCCAGCAGCCCTCACGGGGAATTTGAGCAGTTCTTC. Its translation: CASSPHGEFEQFF. The chain links TRBV11-3 to TRBJ2-1, with D maybe TRBD2 (5 bases). The germline CDR1 and CDR2 sequences are SGHNT and YENEEA. V shed 5 bases and J shed 9 bases, with 14 bases lying between them. This CDR3 region has 13 residues.

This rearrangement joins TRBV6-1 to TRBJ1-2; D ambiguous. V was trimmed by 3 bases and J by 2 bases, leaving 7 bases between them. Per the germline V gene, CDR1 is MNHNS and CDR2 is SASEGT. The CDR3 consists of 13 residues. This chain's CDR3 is CASSDWQNYGYTF. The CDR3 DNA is TGTGCCAGCAGTGATTGGCAGAACTATGGCTACACCTTC.

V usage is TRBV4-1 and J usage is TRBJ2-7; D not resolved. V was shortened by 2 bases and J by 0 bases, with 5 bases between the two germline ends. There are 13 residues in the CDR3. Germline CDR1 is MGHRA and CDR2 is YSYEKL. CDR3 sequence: CASSQRSSYEQYF. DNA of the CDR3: TGCGCCAGCAGCCAAAGAAGCTCCTACGAGCAGTACTTC.